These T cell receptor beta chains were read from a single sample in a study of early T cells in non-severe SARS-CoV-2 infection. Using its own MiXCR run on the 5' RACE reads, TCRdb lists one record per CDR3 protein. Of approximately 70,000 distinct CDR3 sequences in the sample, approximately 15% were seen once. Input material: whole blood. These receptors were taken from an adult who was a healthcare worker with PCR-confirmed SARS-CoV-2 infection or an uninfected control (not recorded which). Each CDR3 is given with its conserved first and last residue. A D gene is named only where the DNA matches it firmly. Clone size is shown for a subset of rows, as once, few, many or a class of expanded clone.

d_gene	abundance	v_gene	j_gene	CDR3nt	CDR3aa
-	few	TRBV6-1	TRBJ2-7	TGTGCCAGCAGTGACCTCGACCGTTACGAGCAGTACTTC	CASSDLDRYEQYF
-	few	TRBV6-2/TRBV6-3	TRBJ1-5	TGTGCCAGCAGTTGGGACCGCAATCAGCCCCAGCATTTT	CASSWDRNQPQHF
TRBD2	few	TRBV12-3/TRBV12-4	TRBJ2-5	TGTGCCAGCAGTTTATCTGGGGGGGGTGGAGAGACCCAGTACTTC	CASSLSGGGGETQYF
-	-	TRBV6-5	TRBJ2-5	TGTGCCAGCAAGTTACTCTGGGGGCAAGAGACCCAGTACTTC	CASKLLWGQETQYF
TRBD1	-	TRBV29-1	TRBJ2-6	TGCACCGCCCTTACAGGGGGCGCGGGTGGGGCCAACGTCCTGACTTTC	CTALTGGAGGANVLTF
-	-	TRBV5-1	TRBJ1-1	TGCGCCAGCAGCGGGGTATCCCTCATGAACACTGAAGCTTTCTTT	CASSGVSLMNTEAFF
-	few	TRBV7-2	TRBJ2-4	TGTGCCAGCACCCTATCCCCGTGGGGGGAAAACATTCAGTACTTC	CASTLSPWGENIQYF
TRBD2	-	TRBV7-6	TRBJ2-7	TGTGCCAGCAGCTTAGTCTCAGCGGGGGCCACCTACGAGCAGTACTTC	CASSLVSAGATYEQYF
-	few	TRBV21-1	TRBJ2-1	TGTGCCAGCAGCAACTCCGATCTAGCGGGGGAGAAAAAAAATGAGCAGTTCTTC	CASSNSDLAGEKKNEQFF
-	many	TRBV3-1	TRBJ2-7	TGTGCCAGCAGCCAAGATTCAGTAGGGGTCAACGAGCAGTACTTC	CASSQDSVGVNEQYF
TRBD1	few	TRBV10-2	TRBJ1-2	TGCGCCAGCGCCCCGGGACAGGGAGCTAACTATGGCTACACCTTC	CASAPGQGANYGYTF
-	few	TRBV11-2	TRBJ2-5	TGTGCCAGCAGCTTTAGAGGGGGGACGGGTCACCAGTACTTC	CASSFRGGTGHQYF
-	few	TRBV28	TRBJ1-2	TGTGCCAGCAGTTTACTGGGGCGTGGCTACACCTTC	CASSLLGRGYTF
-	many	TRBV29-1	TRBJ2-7	TGCAGCGTCTCGCAGGGGACTCTCTACGAGCAGTACTTC	CSVSQGTLYEQYF
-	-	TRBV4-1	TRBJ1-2	TGCGCCAGCAGCCAAGAGAGGAGTGACAACTATGGCTACACCTTC	CASSQERSDNYGYTF
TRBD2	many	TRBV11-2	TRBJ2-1	TGTGCCAGCAGCGTACTAGCGGGGGGGCCCGGTGAGCAGTTCTTC	CASSVLAGGPGEQFF
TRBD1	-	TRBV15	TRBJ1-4	TGTGCCACCAGCAGAGGAGGAGGACAGGGCGACGAAAAACTGTTTTTT	CATSRGGGQGDEKLFF
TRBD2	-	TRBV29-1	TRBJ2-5	TGCAGCGGCGGAAGACTAGCGGGTCAACAAGAGACCCAGTACTTC	CSGGRLAGQQETQYF
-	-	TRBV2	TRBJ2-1	TGTGCCAGCAGTCGCCTAGAGGGCAATGAGCAGTTCTTC	CASSRLEGNEQFF
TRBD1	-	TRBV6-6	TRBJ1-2	TGTGCCAGCAGTGAGGCAGGGGGGCTACGAGGCTACACCTTC	CASSEAGGLRGYTF
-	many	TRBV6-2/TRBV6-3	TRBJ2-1	TGTGCCAGCAGCCCCTCAGGGAGCTCCTACAATGAGCAGTTCTTC	CASSPSGSSYNEQFF
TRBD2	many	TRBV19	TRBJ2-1	TGTGCCAGTAGTATCAGCGGGGTCTCCTACAATGAGCAGTTCTTC	CASSISGVSYNEQFF
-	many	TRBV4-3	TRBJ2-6	TGCGCCAGCAGCCAAGATCGCGAGAAAACCTTCTCTGGGGCCAACGTCCTGACTTTC	CASSQDREKTFSGANVLTF
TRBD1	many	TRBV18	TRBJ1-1	TGTGCCAGCTCCCCGGACAGGGTAAACACTGAAGCTTTCTTT	CASSPDRVNTEAFF
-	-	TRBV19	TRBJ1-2	TGTGCCAGTAGTCTACAACAAAACTATGGCTACACCTTC	CASSLQQNYGYTF